This T cell receptor (beta chain) was obtained from a study of blood T cell repertoires in COVID-19. As for the study in general: PBMCs, B-cell-depleted T cells, or T cells were the source of the cDNA or gDNA that made up the material.

How the authors handled the data: By means of reference gene primer amplification, nucleated cell counts were estimated. TCRdb's table, derived via immunoSEQ multiplex PCR, lists solely in-frame clones and lacks some. The DNA was the basis for D and trimming; V, J and clone size are from that table. Seen here are 250,000 to 350,000 clones, 80% to 85% observed once, and the top ten hold about 15%. The CDR3 is made up of 13 amino acids. Germline lookup yields CDR1 SGHNT and CDR2 YENEEA. V was clipped by 2 bases and J by 3 bases, with 7 bases between them. This clone was observed a handful of times. This TCR was sampled from a person aged 65 to 79 with COVID-19, enrolled during active disease. The V gene is TRBV11-3, the J gene TRBJ1-1; D is possibly TRBD1 (6 bases). Source material: peripheral blood. The CDR3 sequence is CASSLRGYTEAFF. Here the CDR3 DNA reads TGTGCCAGCAGCTTAAGGGGGTACACTGAAGCTTTCTTT.